The 12 T cell receptor beta chains presented below share a single source sample, sequenced in a study of shared clonotypes between healthy human individuals. The repertoire was sequenced with immunoSEQ multiplex PCR; TCRdb's copy has only in-frame clones and lacks some. Of 2 million to 2.5 million clones listed, less than 95% were seen once; the top ten hold 0.3% to 0.4%. Sequenced material: naive CD4+ T cells from PBMCs. Indicated subset: CD45RA+ positively selected. All receptors derive from a man aged 18-30 years in good health. Some clones in this sample may be carry-over from other donors' samples.

The J gene is TRBJ1-2, the V gene TRBV5-1; D is unresolved. Germline CDR1 reads SGHRS; CDR2 reads YFSETQ. CDR3 size: 14 residues. V lost 7 bases and J 4 bases, leaving 17 bases between the germline ends. CDR3 bases: TGCGCCAGCTCCCTCGGGCCAGAGGGCTATGGCTACACCTTC. Its protein product is CASSLGPEGYGYTF. The whole variable domain, remainder taken from reference TRBV5-1 and TRBJ1-2, is KAGVTQTPRYLIKTRGQQVTLSCSPISGHRSVSWYQQTPGQGLQFLFEYFSETQRNKGNFPGRFSGRQFSNSRSEMNVSTLELGDSALYLCASSLGPEGYGYTFGSGTRLTVV.

Remarks on this clone: Different DNA sequences within this sample yield the same CDR3. V usage is TRBV5-6 and J usage is TRBJ1-2; possibly TRBD1 for D (5 bases). The length of the CDR3 is 13 residues. Per germline, CDR1 SGHDT and CDR2 YYEEEE. Trimming left V 4 bases short and J 4 bases short, with 11 bases between. The CDR3 nucleotides are TGTGCCAGCAGCCTTGAGCAGGGCTATGGCTACACCTTC. It encodes CASSLEQGYGYTF.

The chain is built from TRBV11-2 and TRBJ2-5; D uncertain. The V and J ends lost 4 bases and 1 base respectively, with 10 bases between them. The germline V gene encodes CDR1 SGHAT and CDR2 FQNNGV. The CDR3 has 14 residues. CDR3 in amino acids: CASSSIKGQETQYF. In DNA, the CDR3 is TGTGCCAGCAGCTCGATAAAGGGCCAAGAGACCCAGTACTTC.

The chain's CDR3 is CASSLGTGTQFF. The CDR3 region has the DNA TGTGCCAGCAGCTTGGGGACAGGTACCCAGTTCTTC. The chain recombines TRBV7-2 with TRBJ2-1, with 8 positions matching TRBD1. Germline assignment: CDR1 SGHTA and CDR2 FQGNSA. This CDR3 spans 12 amino acids. The V gene end was trimmed by 3 bases and the J gene end by 13 bases; junction bases not matched to a gene: 5. Using reference TRBV7-2 and TRBJ2-1 for the parts outside the CDR3, the full variable domain is GAGVSQSPSNKVTEKGKDVELRCDPISGHTALYWYRQSLGQGLEFLIYFQGNSAPDKSGLPSDRFSAERTGGSVSTLTIQRTQQEDSAVYLCASSLGTGTQFFGPGTRLTVL.

The chain employs TRBV28 and TRBJ1-2; no firm D call. V was shortened by 1 base and J by 3 bases, with 3 bases between the two germline ends. This CDR3 has 12 amino acids. The germline gives CDR1 MDHEN, CDR2 SYDVKM. The DNA of the CDR3 is TGTGCCAGCAGTTTATCCCACTATGGCTACACCTTC. Protein: CASSLSHYGYTF.

This chain joins TRBV5-4 and TRBJ2-7; 10 bases are a match to TRBD1. The CDR3 contains 17 residues. The ends lost 3 bases at V and 0 bases at J; junction bases unmatched: 9. Germline values: CDR1 SGHNT, CDR2 YYREEE (reference sequence). The DNA of the CDR3 is TGTGCCAGCAGCTCCCGAAAGGGGACAGGGGCCTCCTACGAGCAGTACTTC. The encoded protein is CASSSRKGTGASYEQYF.

The CDR3 is CASSVTSGPSTGELFF. The CDR3 DNA sequence: TGCGCCAGCAGCGTGACGAGCGGGCCCTCAACCGGGGAGCTGTTTTTT. The V and J genes are TRBV5-1 and TRBJ2-2, with TRBD2 as a possible D gene (6 bases). Trimming removed 4 bases from V and 5 bases from J, with 18 bases in between. Looked up from germline, CDR1 is SGHRS and CDR2 is YFSETQ. This CDR3 has 16 residues.

The rearrangement joins TRBV9 to TRBJ2-3, with 10 positions matching TRBD2. The germline V gene encodes CDR1 SGDLS and CDR2 YYNGEE. J was trimmed by 4 bases and V by 4 bases; bases with no gene match: 9. The CDR3 runs to 16 residues. The CDR3 loop is CASSPRVLAGADTQYF. Here the CDR3 DNA reads TGTGCCAGCAGCCCACGGGTCCTAGCGGGAGCAGATACGCAGTATTTT.

In the case of this clone: The sample contains more than one DNA sequence encoding this CDR3. The V gene is TRBV9, the J gene TRBJ1-3; 8 bases agree with TRBD1. Germline V CDR1 and CDR2: SGDLS, YYNGEE. This CDR3 is 16 amino acids long. The J segment lost 0 bases and the V segment lost 0 bases, leaving 2 bases of the junction unmatched. The chain's CDR3 is CASSVGGQVSGNTIYF. The CDR3, as DNA: TGTGCCAGCAGCGTAGGGGGACAGGTCTCTGGAAACACCATATATTTT.

Points on this clone: Other nucleotide sequences from this sample produce the same CDR3. The chain is built from TRBV7-6 and TRBJ1-1; a weak D match, TRBD1 (5 bases). Trimming shortened V by 1 base and J by 1 base, and 7 bases separated the two germline ends. The CDR3 is 14 amino acids. Germline loops: CDR1 SGHVS, CDR2 FNYEAQ. For the CDR3, the DNA is TGTGCCAGCAGCTTAGGTGGGGGGAACACTGAAGCTTTCTTT. This codes for CASSLGGGNTEAFF. The full variable domain, completed using reference TRBV7-6 and TRBJ1-1, is GAGVSQSPRYKVTKRGQDVALRCDPISGHVSLYWYRQALGQGPEFLTYFNYEAQQDKSGLPNDRFSAERPEGSISTLTIQRTEQRDSAMYRCASSLGGGNTEAFFGQGTRLTVV.

This sequence joins TRBV28 and TRBJ2-1, with D perhaps TRBD2 (5 bases). V gave up 3 bases and J gave up 4 bases, with 13 bases separating them. Germline values: CDR1 MDHEN, CDR2 SYDVKM. The CDR3 extends over 15 amino acids. The CDR3 DNA reads as TGTGCCAGCAGTTTGTTAGGCCCGGGATACAATGAGCAGTTCTTC. Its translation: CASSLLGPGYNEQFF.

This clone was counted a few times. CDR3 nucleotides: TGTGCCAGCAGCCCTGAGAGGGGTAACACTGAAGCTTTCTTT. Translated, it gives CASSPERGNTEAFF. The chain joins TRBV4-2 to TRBJ1-1, with a weak D call TRBD1 (5 bases). V lost 4 bases and J lost 2, with 11 bases in between. CDR3 size: 14 residues. Looked up from germline, CDR1 is LGHNA and CDR2 is YNFKEQ.